This entry lists 28 T cell receptor beta chains sequenced from one sample in a study of cytomegalovirus exposure and HLA in healthy donors. The repertoire was sequenced with immunoSEQ multiplex PCR; TCRdb's copy has only in-frame clones and lacks some. Among 250,000 or so clones listed, 85% to 90% were seen once. The sequenced material came from PBMCs. Source of these receptors: a woman under 30 in good health and CMV-seronegative.

This rearrangement joins TRBV9 to TRBJ1-3, with D possibly matching TRBD1 (5 bases). Germline-derived CDR1 and CDR2 are SGDLS and YYNGEE. The CDR3 sequence is 16 residues long. V lost 0 bases and J 0 bases, leaving 10 bases between the germline ends. CDR3 bases: TGTGCCAGCAGCGTAGGACAGCCAGGCTCTGGAAACACCATATATTTT. The encoded protein is CASSVGQPGSGNTIYF. Full variable domain (rest looked up from reference TRBV9 and TRBJ1-3): DSGVTQTPKHLITATGQRVTLRCSPRSGDLSVYWYQQSLDQGLQFLIQYYNGEERAKGNILERFSAQQFPDLHSELNLSSLELGDSALYFCASSVGQPGSGNTIYFGEGSWLTVV.

This chain uses TRBV7-9 with TRBJ1-5; possibly TRBD1 for D (6 bases). Germline V CDR1 and CDR2: SEHNR, FQNEAQ (reference sequence). Trimming took 5 bases from V and 3 from J, leaving 11 bases between them. There are 14 residues in the CDR3. The CDR3 protein is CASSPTGNNQPQHF. The CDR3 DNA sequence: TGTGCCAGCAGCCCGACAGGAAACAATCAGCCCCAGCATTTT.

CDR3: CASSQDTWQTQYF. The CDR3 DNA is TGTGCCAGCAGCCAAGACACCTGGCAGACCCAGTACTTC. This chain links TRBV28 with TRBJ2-5; no firm D call. The V end lost 6 bases, the J end lost 6 bases, and 14 bases lay between the germline ends. Per the germline V gene, CDR1 is MDHEN and CDR2 is SYDVKM. This CDR3 is built from 13 residues.

This chain connects TRBV7-2 to TRBJ2-1; D is possibly TRBD2 (7 bases). V lost 3 bases to trimming and J lost 5 bases, with 14 bases between them. Germline CDR1 is SGHTA and CDR2 is FQGNSA. The CDR3 loop spans 15 amino acids. Here the CDR3 DNA reads TGTGCCAGCAGCTTCGACGGGGGGCGGGACAATGAGCAGTTCTTC. Translation: CASSFDGGRDNEQFF.

The genes are TRBV11-2 and TRBJ1-1, with 7 bases matching TRBD1. Looked up from germline, CDR1 is SGHAT and CDR2 is FQNNGV. CDR3 length: 14 amino acids. Trimming cost V 3 bases and J 3 bases; bases outside gene matches: 4. The CDR3 spells CASSFGDRDTEAFF. The CDR3 bases are TGTGCCAGCAGCTTCGGGGACAGAGACACTGAAGCTTTCTTT.

The rearrangement links TRBV7-9 to TRBJ2-7; TRBD2 is a possible D gene (5 bases). Between the trimmed V and J ends, which lost 5 bases and 2 bases, there was a span of 19 bases. There are 16 residues in the CDR3. The germline CDR1 and CDR2 sequences are SEHNR and FQNEAQ (reference sequence). CDR3 sequence reads: CASSPRGWTGTYEQYF. CDR3 DNA: TGTGCCAGCAGCCCCCGGGGATGGACTGGAACCTACGAGCAGTACTTC.

This chain joins TRBV14 and TRBJ2-2; 11 bases align to TRBD1. This CDR3 comprises 15 residues. Germline V CDR1 and CDR2: SGHDN, FVKESK. The trim removed 4 bases at V and 4 bases at J, leaving 2 bases unmatched. Here the CDR3 DNA reads TGTGCCAGCAGCCGGGGGACAGGGGGCACCGGGGAGCTGTTTTTT. Encoded protein: CASSRGTGGTGELFF.

The V call is TRBV19, the J call TRBJ1-4; 8 bases fit TRBD1. CDR1 LNHDA and CDR2 SQIVND come from the germline V gene (reference sequence). V lost 3 bases to trimming and J lost 0 bases; unmatched junction nucleotides: 9. This CDR3 comprises 18 residues. The CDR3 coding sequence is TGTGCCAGTAGTATGCAGGGGGCGCGGATCTCAACTAATGAAAAACTGTTTTTT. Translation: CASSMQGARISTNEKLFF.

The chain combines TRBV18 with TRBJ1-4; 7 bases match TRBD1. V was pared by 5 bases and J by 9 bases, with 9 bases of the junction left unmatched. The CDR3 runs 14 residues. CDR1 KGHSH and CDR2 LQKENI come from the germline V gene. The chain's CDR3 is CASSEDRSGQKLFF. The CDR3 DNA sequence: TGTGCCAGCTCAGAGGACAGGTCCGGTCAAAAACTGTTTTTT. Based on the CDR3 plus reference TRBV18 and TRBJ1-4, the full variable domain is NAGVMQNPRHLVRRRGQEARLRCSPMKGHSHVYWYRQLPEEGLKFMVYLQKENIIDESGMPKERFSAEFPKEGPSILRIQQVVRGDSAAYFCASSEDRSGQKLFFGSGTQLSVL.

The rearrangement uses TRBV27 and TRBJ2-2, with D uncertain. Per the germline V gene, CDR1 is MNHEY and CDR2 is SMNVEV (reference sequence). Trimming shortened V by 5 bases and J by 2 bases, and 3 bases separated the two germline ends. The CDR3 covers 12 residues. The CDR3 reads CASSPNTGELFF. DNA for the CDR3: TGTGCCAGCAGTCCTAACACCGGGGAGCTGTTTTTT.

This rearrangement joins TRBV6-5 to TRBJ1-6; a weak D match, TRBD1 (5 bases). Germline V gives CDR1 MNHEY, CDR2 SVGAGI. The CDR3 loop spans 13 amino acids. Trimming cost V 6 bases and J 6 bases, with 9 bases left between them. CDR3 region: CASSQGLNSPLHF. In DNA, the CDR3 is TGTGCCAGCAGCCAGGGCCTTAATTCACCCCTCCACTTT.

This sequence joins TRBV7-6 and TRBJ2-1; TRBD2 matches 14 bases. Germline V gives CDR1 SGHVS, CDR2 FNYEAQ. CDR3 length equals 14 residues. V gave up 7 bases and J gave up 7 bases; unmatched junction bases: 3. This chain's CDR3 is CASTRLAGGNEQFF. CDR3 nucleotides: TGTGCCAGCACTCGACTAGCGGGGGGGAATGAGCAGTTCTTC.

The V and J genes are TRBV27 and TRBJ1-2; 10 bases map to TRBD1. Germline V gene data show CDR1 as MNHEY and CDR2 as SMNVEV (reference sequence). V shed 5 bases, J shed 4 bases, and the junction held 7 bases outside the gene matches. This CDR3 contains 15 residues. The chain's CDR3 is CASSPRQGALYGYTF. In nucleotides, the CDR3 is TGTGCCAGCAGTCCGCGACAGGGGGCTCTCTATGGCTACACCTTC.

The chain is built from TRBV7-2 and TRBJ2-5; the match to TRBD2 covers 13 bases. The V and J ends lost 3 bases and 4 bases, in that order; junction bases with no gene match: 5. The CDR3 loop spans 16 amino acids. Germline lookup yields CDR1 SGHTA and CDR2 FQGNSA. CDR3 nucleotides: TGTGCCAGCAGCTTCGGCGGGACTAGCGGGGCAGAGACCCAGTACTTC. Translating gives CASSFGGTSGAETQYF. The entire variable domain, with the rest obtained from reference TRBV7-2 and TRBJ2-5, is as follows: GAGVSQSPSNKVTEKGKDVELRCDPISGHTALYWYRQSLGQGLEFLIYFQGNSAPDKSGLPSDRFSAERTGGSVSTLTIQRTQQEDSAVYLCASSFGGTSGAETQYFGPGTRLLVL.

The J gene is TRBJ1-5, the V gene TRBV7-9, with TRBD1 matching 11 bases. The J segment lost 5 bases and the V segment lost 0 bases, leaving 3 bases of the junction unmatched. This CDR3 spans 16 amino acids. Per the germline V gene, CDR1 is SEHNR and CDR2 is FQNEAQ (reference sequence). The CDR3 loop reads CASSLARTGGDQPQHF. CDR3 nucleotide sequence: TGTGCCAGCAGCTTAGCCCGGACAGGGGGCGATCAGCCCCAGCATTTT.

The chain couples TRBV7-2 to TRBJ2-3; possible D gene TRBD2, 6 bases. There are 16 residues in the CDR3. Germline CDR1 is SGHTA and CDR2 is FQGNSA. V lost 2 bases and J 3 bases, leaving 15 bases between the germline ends. CDR3 residues: CASSLKRAGYTDTQYF. CDR3 sequence (DNA): TGTGCCAGCAGCTTAAAGAGGGCGGGGTATACAGATACGCAGTATTTT.

The chain employs TRBV19 and TRBJ2-1; tentative D call: TRBD1 (6 bases). Trimming left V 0 bases short and J 1 base short, with 13 bases between. CDR1 LNHDA and CDR2 SQIVND come from the germline V gene (reference sequence). The CDR3 spans 17 residues. CDR3 loop: CASSIDKTGLSYNEQFF. CDR3 coding DNA: TGTGCCAGTAGTATAGACAAAACAGGGCTATCCTACAATGAGCAGTTCTTC.

The J gene is TRBJ2-2, the V gene TRBV28; 9 bases match TRBD2. Germline-derived CDR1 and CDR2 are MDHEN and SYDVKM. The V segment lost 5 bases and the J segment 3 bases; nucleotides outside the gene matches: 7. CDR3 size: 16 residues. The CDR3 region is CASSQAGGPYTGELFF. The CDR3 nucleotides are TGTGCCAGCAGTCAAGCGGGGGGCCCTTACACCGGGGAGCTGTTTTTT. Filled out from reference TRBV28 and TRBJ2-2, the complete variable domain reads DVKVTQSSRYLVKRTGEKVFLECVQDMDHENMFWYRQDPGLGLRLIYFSYDVKMKEKGDIPEGYSVSREKKERFSLILESASTNQTSMYLCASSQAGGPYTGELFFGEGSRLTVL.

This sequence joins TRBV16 and TRBJ1-3; tentatively, D is TRBD1 (6 bases). Germline V gene sequence: CDR1 KGHSY, CDR2 FQNENV. The CDR3 has 14 residues. V lost 6 bases to trimming and J lost 8 bases, with 17 bases between them. The CDR3 reads CASSHTRGTDTIYF. The CDR3 bases are TGTGCCAGCAGTCACACCAGGGGTACAGACACCATATATTTT.

The count of this clone is one. The chain links TRBV19 to TRBJ1-5; perhaps TRBD1 as D (5 bases). The CDR3 consists of 15 residues. In germline, CDR1 is LNHDA, CDR2 SQIVND (reference sequence). V lost 6 bases and J lost 5, with 17 bases in between. In DNA, the CDR3 is TGTGCCAGTAGCGTAGTGGGGCAGGATGATCAGCCCCAGCATTTT. This sequence encodes CASSVVGQDDQPQHF. The variable domain in full, completed from reference TRBV19 and TRBJ1-5, reads DGGITQSPKYLFRKEGQNVTLSCEQNLNHDAMYWYRQDPGQGLRLIYYSQIVNDFQKGDIAEGYSVSREKKESFPLTVTSAQKNPTAFYLCASSVVGQDDQPQHFGDGTRLSIL.

This chain connects TRBV4-3 to TRBJ1-1; D is unresolved. Germline V gene data show CDR1 as LGHNA and CDR2 as YSLEER. The CDR3 has 16 residues. V lost 1 base, J lost 3 bases, and 15 bases lay in between. CDR3 coding DNA: TGCGCCAGCAGCCAAGGTCCGGGCCTCGGGGACACTGAAGCTTTCTTT. Protein: CASSQGPGLGDTEAFF.

This clone was counted once. The rearrangement joins TRBV5-8 to TRBJ1-5, with a tentative D call TRBD1 (5 bases). The germline V gene has CDR1 SGHTS and CDR2 YDEGEE. Trimming removed 6 bases from V and 5 bases from J, with 9 bases in between. This CDR3 is built from 12 residues. The CDR3 DNA reads as TGTGCCAGCATCGGGGGTGATCAGCCCCAGCATTTT. Translation: CASIGGDQPQHF.

The chain is built from TRBV6-5 and TRBJ2-7, with a tentative D call TRBD1 (6 bases). V gave up 5 bases and J gave up 5 bases, with 13 bases separating them. CDR3 length: 13 amino acids. Germline V gene lookup returns CDR1 MNHEY and CDR2 SVGAGI. The CDR3 DNA sequence: TGTGCCAGCAGTCGGGACCCAGGGGACGAGCAGTACTTC. Residues: CASSRDPGDEQYF.

The gene calls are TRBV6-5 and TRBJ1-1; 10 bases are a match to TRBD1. CDR3 length: 14 amino acids. CDR1 MNHEY and CDR2 SVGAGI come from the germline V gene. Germline trimming cut 6 bases from V and 5 bases from J; bases unmatched to any gene: 6. The CDR3 DNA is TGTGCCAGCAGGTCAGACAGGGGGCTTACTGAAGCTTTCTTT. Translation gives CASRSDRGLTEAFF.

V and J are TRBV15 and TRBJ2-2; TRBD1 aligns across 9 bases. The V segment lost 1 base and the J segment 6 bases; nucleotides outside the gene matches: 3. CDR1 and CDR2 from the germline V gene are LNHNV and YYDKDF (reference sequence). The CDR3 is 15 amino acids. Written as DNA, the CDR3 is TGTGCCACCAGCAGAGGGAGACAGGGGGCCGGGGAGCTGTTTTTT. Residues: CATSRGRQGAGELFF.

V and J are TRBV27 and TRBJ2-6; D not resolved. Germline loops: CDR1 MNHEY, CDR2 SMNVEV (reference sequence). Trimming removed 4 bases at V and 1 base at J, with 8 bases between. The CDR3 is 15 amino acids. The CDR3 DNA sequence: TGTGCCAGCAGTTCATCCCCATCTGGGGCCAACGTCCTGACTTTC. Amino acids: CASSSSPSGANVLTF.

The CDR3, as DNA: TGCGCCAGCAGCCAGCCGTCGGGGTGGGTCACCGGGGAGCTGTTTTTT. It is translated as CASSQPSGWVTGELFF. This chain connects TRBV4-3 to TRBJ2-2; TRBD2 is a possible D gene (5 bases). The CDR3 length is 16 residues. In germline, CDR1 is LGHNA, CDR2 YSLEER. Trimming stripped 3 bases from V and 4 bases from J, with 15 bases between.

Points on this clone: One end of the junction fails to match germline, which may point to a read error. The gene calls are TRBV19 and TRBJ1-1; D not resolved. This CDR3 contains 16 residues. CDR1 is LNHDA, CDR2 SQIVND, per germline (reference sequence). The CDR3: CASSLDISGKGTEAFF. Written as DNA, the CDR3 is TGTGCCAGTAGTTTAGACATCTCGGGGAAAGGCACTGAAGCTTTCTTT.